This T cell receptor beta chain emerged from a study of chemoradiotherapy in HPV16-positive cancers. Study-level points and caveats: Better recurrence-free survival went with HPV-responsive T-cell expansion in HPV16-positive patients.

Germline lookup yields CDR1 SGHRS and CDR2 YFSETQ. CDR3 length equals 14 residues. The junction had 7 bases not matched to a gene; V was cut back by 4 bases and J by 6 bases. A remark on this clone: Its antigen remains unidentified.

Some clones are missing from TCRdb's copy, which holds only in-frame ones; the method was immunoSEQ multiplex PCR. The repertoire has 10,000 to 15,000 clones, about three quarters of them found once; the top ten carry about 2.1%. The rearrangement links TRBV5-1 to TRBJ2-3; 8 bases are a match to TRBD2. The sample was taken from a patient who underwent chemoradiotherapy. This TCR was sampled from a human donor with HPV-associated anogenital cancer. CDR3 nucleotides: TGCGCCAGCAGCGACCGGGGCGGGGGGGATACGCAGTATTTT. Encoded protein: CASSDRGGGDTQYF.